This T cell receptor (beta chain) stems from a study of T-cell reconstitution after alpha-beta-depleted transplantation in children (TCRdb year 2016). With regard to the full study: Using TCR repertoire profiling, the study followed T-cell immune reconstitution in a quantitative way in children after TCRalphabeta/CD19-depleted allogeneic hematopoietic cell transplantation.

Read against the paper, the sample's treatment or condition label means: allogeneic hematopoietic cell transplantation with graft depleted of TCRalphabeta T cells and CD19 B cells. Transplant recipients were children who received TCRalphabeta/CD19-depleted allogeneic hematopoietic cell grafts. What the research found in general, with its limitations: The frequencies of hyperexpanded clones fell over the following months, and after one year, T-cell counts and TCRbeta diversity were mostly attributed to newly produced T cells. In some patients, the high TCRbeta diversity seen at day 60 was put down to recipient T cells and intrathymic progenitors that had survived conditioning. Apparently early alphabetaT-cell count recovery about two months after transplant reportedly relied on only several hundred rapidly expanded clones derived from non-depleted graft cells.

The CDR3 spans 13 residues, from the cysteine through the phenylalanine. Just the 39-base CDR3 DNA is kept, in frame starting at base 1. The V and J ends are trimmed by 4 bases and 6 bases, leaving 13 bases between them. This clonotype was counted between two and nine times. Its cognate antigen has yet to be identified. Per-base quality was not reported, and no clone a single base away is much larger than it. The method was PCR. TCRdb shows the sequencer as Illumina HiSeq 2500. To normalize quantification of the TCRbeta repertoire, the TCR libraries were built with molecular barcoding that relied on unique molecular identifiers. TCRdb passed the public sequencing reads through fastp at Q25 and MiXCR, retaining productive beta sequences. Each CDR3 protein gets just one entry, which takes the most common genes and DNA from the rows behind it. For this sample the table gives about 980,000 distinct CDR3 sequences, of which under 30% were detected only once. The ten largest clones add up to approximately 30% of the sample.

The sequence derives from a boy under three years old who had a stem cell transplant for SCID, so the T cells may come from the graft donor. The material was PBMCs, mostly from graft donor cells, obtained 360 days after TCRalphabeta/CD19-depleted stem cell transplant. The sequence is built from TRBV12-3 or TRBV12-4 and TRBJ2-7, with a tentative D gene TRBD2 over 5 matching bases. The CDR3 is CASSSSGRGEQYF. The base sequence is TGTGCCAGCAGTTCATCGGGCCGGGGCGAGCAGTACTTC.